This T cell receptor beta chain emerged from a study of primary melanoma T cells and metastatic recurrence. Findings and caveats of the study: Combined with tumor thickness, T-cell fraction reportedly beat other histopathological additions.

This clone has more than one count but fewer than ten. The antigen remains undetermined. CDR3 size: 15 residues. Germline V gene sequence: CDR1 KGHSH, CDR2 LQKENI. Trimming removed 4 bases at V and 7 bases at J, with 14 bases between. Profiled with immunoSEQ multiplex PCR; TCRdb holds only in-frame clones, not every one. The sample has about 1,000 clones, 65% to 75% seen once. V gene TRBV18 combines with J gene TRBJ1-6; D might be TRBD1 (6 bases). The sequencing sample was made of melanoma tumor tissue. The TCR was taken from a human donor with melanoma. The CDR3 sequence: CASSQGTLWNSPLHF. The DNA of the CDR3 is TGTGCCAGCTCACAGGGGACATTATGGAATTCACCCCTCCACTTT.